The 30 T cell receptor beta chains below come from one sample, sequenced in a study of T cell repertoires in ileal Crohn's disease. Profiled with immunoSEQ multiplex PCR; TCRdb holds only in-frame clones, not every one. The profile shows some 15,000 clones, 65% to 85% of them singletons. Source material: ileal tissue. The source of these receptors is an adult with Crohn's disease.

V usage is TRBV30 and J usage is TRBJ1-5, with D possibly TRBD1 on 6 matching bases. This CDR3 has 15 amino acids. Between the trimmed V and J ends, which lost 0 bases and 1 base, there was a span of 10 bases. Looked up from germline, CDR1 is GTSNPN and CDR2 is SVGIG (reference sequence). CDR3 residues: CAWSVRGNSNQPQHF. The CDR3 DNA reads as TGTGCCTGGAGTGTCAGGGGAAACAGCAATCAGCCCCAGCATTTT.

The J gene is TRBJ1-2, the V gene TRBV5-5, with TRBD1 identical over 7 bases. Germline trimming cut 6 bases from V and 8 bases from J; bases unmatched to any gene: 10. CDR1 is SGHKS and CDR2 is YYEKEE in the germline V gene (reference sequence). The CDR3 runs to 13 residues. The CDR3: CASTPTGAGGYTF. The CDR3 DNA is TGTGCCAGCACCCCAACAGGGGCGGGAGGCTACACCTTC.

The chain couples TRBV10-3 to TRBJ1-1; possible D gene TRBD1, 6 bases. The CDR3 spans 12 residues. CDR1 is ENHRY, CDR2 SYGVKD, per germline. Trimming took off 4 bases at V and 6 bases at J, with 9 bases between the two ends. The CDR3 bases are TGTGCCATCAGTGGAGGACAGCCTGAAGCTTTCTTT. As protein: CAISGGQPEAFF.

V gene TRBV9 combines with J gene TRBJ2-7; D might be TRBD1 (5 bases). The CDR3 length is 13 residues. V was trimmed by 0 bases and J by 7 bases, leaving 11 bases between them. Germline CDR1 is SGDLS and CDR2 is YYNGEE. The CDR3 spells CASSVEDTREQYF. Written as DNA, the CDR3 is TGTGCCAGCAGCGTAGAGGACACCCGAGAGCAGTACTTC.

For the CDR3, the DNA is TGTGCCAGCAGCCTGTCCGGGACAGGGAGGACTGAAGCTTTCTTT. This translates into CASSLSGTGRTEAFF. The V and J genes are TRBV13 and TRBJ1-1; TRBD1 matches 9 bases. CDR1 is PRHDT, CDR2 FYEKMQ, per germline (reference sequence). J was trimmed by 5 bases and V by 5 bases; bases with no gene match: 9. This CDR3 has 15 residues.

V is TRBV25-1 and J is TRBJ2-3, with D tentatively TRBD1 (5 bases). The CDR3 is 15 residues long. The V end was cut by 2 bases, the J end by 2 bases, with 11 bases between. Germline V CDR1 and CDR2: MGHDK, SYGVNS. The CDR3 DNA is TGTGCCAGCAGTGAACCCAGGGCGGACACAGATACGCAGTATTTT. This translates into CASSEPRADTDTQYF.

This clone was observed a single time. The J gene is TRBJ1-2, the V gene TRBV30; D perhaps matches TRBD1 (6 bases). V was pared by 0 bases and J by 4 bases, with 15 bases between. Germline V gene lookup returns CDR1 GTSNPN and CDR2 SVGIG (reference sequence). The CDR3 is made up of 15 amino acids. In DNA, the CDR3 is TGTGCCTGGAGTGTAGTGGACAGAGGCCGCTATGGCTACACCTTC. It specifies CAWSVVDRGRYGYTF.

The genes are TRBV6-5 and TRBJ2-3, with TRBD2 identical over 11 bases. Germline assignment: CDR1 MNHEY and CDR2 SVGAGI. The length of the CDR3 is 16 residues. With 6 bases clipped from V and 6 bases from J, the junction kept 11 bases outside the gene matches. CDR3 nucleotide sequence: TGTGCCAGCAGCTACACCGGGACTAGCGGAGCCGATACGCAGTATTTT. Translated: CASSYTGTSGADTQYF.

V gene TRBV7-2 combines with J gene TRBJ1-5; TRBD1 agrees at 10 bases. V was clipped by 5 bases and J by 4 bases; unmatched bases: 8. Germline V gives CDR1 SGHTA, CDR2 FQGNSA. This CDR3 is built from 16 residues. The DNA of the CDR3 is TGTGCCAGCAGCACTTGGACAGGGGGTCTGAATCAGCCCCAGCATTTT. This codes for CASSTWTGGLNQPQHF.

The chain combines TRBV5-1 with TRBJ2-7, with D possibly being TRBD1 (6 bases). The CDR3 runs 13 residues. Trimming cost V 4 bases and J 0 bases, with 8 bases left between them. The V gene's germline CDR1 is SGHRS and CDR2 YFSETQ. The CDR3 coding sequence is TGCGCCAGCAGCCAGGACAGCTCCTACGAGCAGTACTTC. Amino acid sequence: CASSQDSSYEQYF.

The DNA of the CDR3 is TGTGCCAGCAGCGTAGTGGGACAGGGGGACACTGAAGCTTTCTTT. It encodes CASSVVGQGDTEAFF. V gene TRBV9 combines with J gene TRBJ1-1; TRBD1 matches at 11 bases. The V segment lost 0 bases and the J segment 3 bases; nucleotides outside the gene matches: 1. The CDR3 length is 15 residues. Germline lookup yields CDR1 SGDLS and CDR2 YYNGEE. Combining the CDR3 with reference TRBV9 and TRBJ1-1 gives the whole variable domain DSGVTQTPKHLITATGQRVTLRCSPRSGDLSVYWYQQSLDQGLQFLIQYYNGEERAKGNILERFSAQQFPDLHSELNLSSLELGDSALYFCASSVVGQGDTEAFFGQGTRLTVV.

This sequence joins TRBV14 and TRBJ2-3; D perhaps matches TRBD2 (6 bases). The V end lost 0 bases, the J end lost 5 bases, and 9 bases lay between the germline ends. The CDR3 covers 14 residues. Germline lookup yields CDR1 SGHDN and CDR2 FVKESK. CDR3: CASSQEISGDTQYF. The CDR3 region has the DNA TGTGCCAGCAGCCAAGAAATTAGCGGAGATACGCAGTATTTT.

The chain employs TRBV2 and TRBJ1-2, with D unclear. The CDR3 consists of 12 residues. Germline CDR1 and CDR2: SNHLY and FYNNEI. The V end lost 5 bases, the J end lost 0 bases, and 4 bases lay between the germline ends. This CDR3 reads CASSTTNYGYTF. CDR3 nucleotides: TGTGCCAGCAGTACAACTAACTATGGCTACACCTTC.

The CDR3 sequence is CASSGLRADTGELFF. CDR3 nucleotide sequence: TGTGCCAGCAGTGGTCTTCGAGCCGACACCGGGGAGCTGTTTTTT. The chain combines TRBV9 with TRBJ2-2; no reliable D call. CDR3 length: 15 amino acids. Germline V gives CDR1 SGDLS, CDR2 YYNGEE. V was trimmed by 5 bases and J by 3 bases, leaving 14 bases between them.

The sample holds one count of this clone. The J gene is TRBJ1-2, the V gene TRBV6-1; D may be TRBD1 (5 bases). The CDR3 runs to 13 residues. V was trimmed by 9 bases and J by 2 bases, leaving 13 bases between them. The V gene's germline CDR1 is MNHNS and CDR2 SASEGT. The CDR3 DNA reads TGTGCCAGTGGGAGGGCAGGGAACTATGGCTACACCTTC. Translated: CASGRAGNYGYTF.

The CDR3 bases are TGTGCCAGCAGCTTTGGGGGCGAGGAGGGCTACACCTTC. Translated: CASSFGGEEGYTF. The gene calls are TRBV7-6 and TRBJ1-2; D possibly corresponds to TRBD1 (6 bases). This CDR3 comprises 13 residues. Germline CDR1 and CDR2: SGHVS and FNYEAQ. Trimming removed 3 bases from V and 8 bases from J, with 13 bases in between.

This clone was recorded only once. J is TRBJ2-3 and V is TRBV11-2; maybe TRBD2 (5 bases). This CDR3 comprises 13 residues. Germline values: CDR1 SGHAT, CDR2 FQNNGV. Trimming shortened V by 4 bases and J by 2 bases, and 7 bases separated the two germline ends. CDR3 sequence (DNA): TGTGCCAGCAGCTCGGGGTTCACAGATACGCAGTATTTT. It codes for CASSSGFTDTQYF.

This chain joins TRBV10-1 and TRBJ2-2; D is unresolved. CDR3 size: 13 residues. The germline V gene encodes CDR1 WNHNN and CDR2 SYGVQD (reference sequence). Trimming pared 6 bases from V and 4 bases from J, leaving 9 bases between. The CDR3 coding sequence is TGCGCCAGCAGGCCAGGATCCACCGGGGAGCTGTTTTTT. Translation: CASRPGSTGELFF.

The chain uses TRBV6-1 and TRBJ2-5, with 11 bases lining up with TRBD1. The CDR3 consists of 14 residues. Germline V gene sequence: CDR1 MNHNS, CDR2 SASEGT. Trimming removed 5 bases from V and 5 bases from J; junction bases left unmatched: 4. The DNA for the CDR3 is TGTGCCAGCAGTCGGGGACAGGGGGGCGAGACCCAGTACTTC. Protein product: CASSRGQGGETQYF.

The genes are TRBV30 and TRBJ2-5; 7 bases fit TRBD2. The CDR3 consists of 12 residues. From germline, CDR1 is GTSNPN and CDR2 SVGIG (reference sequence). V was clipped by 5 bases and J by 2 bases; unmatched bases: 2. The CDR3 nucleotides read TGTGCCTGGGAGCGGGGACAAGAGACCCAGTACTTC. Translation: CAWERGQETQYF. Variable domain in full (rest from reference TRBV30 and TRBJ2-5): SQTIHQWPATLVQPVGSPLSLECTVEGTSNPNLYWYRQAAGRGLQLLFYSVGIGQISSEVPQNLSASRPQDRQFILSSKKLLLSDSGFYLCAWERGQETQYFGPGTRLLVL.

The chain has TRBV7-2 and TRBJ2-7; 13 bases align to TRBD2. The CDR3 runs 16 residues. Germline values: CDR1 SGHTA, CDR2 FQGNSA. The V gene end was trimmed by 5 bases and the J gene end by 5 bases; junction bases not matched to a gene: 9. The CDR3: CASSLRTSGSGHEQYF. For the CDR3, the DNA is TGTGCCAGCAGCCTCCGGACTAGCGGGAGCGGTCACGAGCAGTACTTC.

V usage is TRBV9 and J usage is TRBJ2-3; D remains unclear. The CDR3 consists of 15 residues. From germline, CDR1 is SGDLS and CDR2 YYNGEE. Trimming took off 0 bases at V and 0 bases at J, with 8 bases between the two ends. CDR3 region: CASSVAASSTDTQYF. The CDR3 DNA is TGTGCCAGCAGCGTAGCAGCGAGTAGCACAGATACGCAGTATTTT.

The chain uses TRBV5-1 and TRBJ1-2; 9 positions agree with TRBD1. The trim removed 2 bases at V and 7 bases at J, leaving 9 bases unmatched. Germline V gene sequence: CDR1 SGHRS, CDR2 YFSETQ. This CDR3 is 15 amino acids long. In nucleotides, the CDR3 is TGCGCCAGCAGCTTAGGGGGACAGGGCTTCGGTGGCTACACCTTC. As protein: CASSLGGQGFGGYTF. Complete variable domain (other parts from reference TRBV5-1 and TRBJ1-2): KAGVTQTPRYLIKTRGQQVTLSCSPISGHRSVSWYQQTPGQGLQFLFEYFSETQRNKGNFPGRFSGRQFSNSRSEMNVSTLELGDSALYLCASSLGGQGFGGYTFGSGTRLTVV.

J is TRBJ1-1 and V is TRBV9; D not certain. CDR3 length: 15 amino acids. Germline loops: CDR1 SGDLS, CDR2 YYNGEE. V was clipped by 0 bases and J by 2 bases, with 11 bases between them. The CDR3 loop is CASSVGWEGNTEAFF. CDR3 in DNA: TGTGCCAGCAGCGTAGGGTGGGAGGGTAACACTGAAGCTTTCTTT. The whole variable domain, remainder taken from reference TRBV9 and TRBJ1-1, is DSGVTQTPKHLITATGQRVTLRCSPRSGDLSVYWYQQSLDQGLQFLIQYYNGEERAKGNILERFSAQQFPDLHSELNLSSLELGDSALYFCASSVGWEGNTEAFFGQGTRLTVV.

The rearrangement joins TRBV29-1 to TRBJ1-1; weak D call: TRBD1 (5 bases). The germline V and J ends were trimmed by 4 bases and 6 bases, with 9 bases remaining between them. In germline, CDR1 is SQVTM, CDR2 ANQGSEA. The CDR3 consists of 11 residues. The CDR3 protein is CSVVGVPEAFF. The CDR3 DNA reads TGCAGCGTTGTAGGGGTTCCTGAAGCTTTCTTT.

The V and J genes are TRBV25-1 and TRBJ2-7; D might be TRBD1 (6 bases). CDR3 size: 14 residues. The germline V gene has CDR1 MGHDK and CDR2 SYGVNS. Trimming shortened V by 4 bases and J by 0 bases, and 10 bases separated the two germline ends. CDR3 nucleotides: TGTGCCAGCAGTGCTCAGGGGTCCTCCTACGAGCAGTACTTC. This translates into CASSAQGSSYEQYF.

This clone was seen a few times. V usage is TRBV18 and J usage is TRBJ2-1, with 13 bases matching TRBD2. This CDR3 spans 15 amino acids. Germline loops: CDR1 KGHSH, CDR2 LQKENI. V was pared by 3 bases and J by 6 bases, with 2 bases of the junction left unmatched. Here the CDR3 reads CASSPGLAGSNEQFF. The CDR3 DNA is TGTGCCAGCTCACCGGGACTAGCGGGAAGCAATGAGCAGTTCTTC.

The V and J genes are TRBV9 and TRBJ1-1, with D tentatively TRBD1 (5 bases). The germline V gene has CDR1 SGDLS and CDR2 YYNGEE. This CDR3 region has 13 residues. Between the trimmed V and J ends, which lost 0 bases and 11 bases, there was a span of 14 bases. The CDR3 sequence: CASSVGGQGRAFF. In DNA form, the CDR3 reads TGTGCCAGCAGCGTAGGGGGCCAGGGAAGGGCTTTCTTT. The whole variable domain, filled in from reference TRBV9 and TRBJ1-1, reads DSGVTQTPKHLITATGQRVTLRCSPRSGDLSVYWYQQSLDQGLQFLIQYYNGEERAKGNILERFSAQQFPDLHSELNLSSLELGDSALYFCASSVGGQGRAFFGQGTRLTVV.

This clone was seen only once. The chain carries TRBV7-2 and TRBJ2-1, with TRBD1 matching over 12 bases. CDR3 length: 16 residues. V gave up 4 bases and J gave up 7 bases; unmatched junction bases: 8. Per the germline V gene, CDR1 is SGHTA and CDR2 is FQGNSA. CDR3 residues: CASSSEGQGAANEQFF. Here the CDR3 DNA reads TGTGCCAGCAGCTCCGAGGGACAGGGGGCGGCGAATGAGCAGTTCTTC.

In DNA, the CDR3 is TGTGCCAGCAGCGGCGTAGCGGGAGGGCTCTTAAGCACAGATACGCAGTATTTT. Its protein is CASSGVAGGLLSTDTQYF. The chain combines TRBV9 with TRBJ2-3; 11 bases are shared with TRBD2. J lost 0 bases, V lost 3 bases, and 9 bases had no gene match. The germline V gene has CDR1 SGDLS and CDR2 YYNGEE. The CDR3 runs 18 residues.